This T cell receptor beta chain was sequenced during a study of CD8 T cells in ankylosing spondylitis. CDR3 length: 15 amino acids. Germline-derived CDR1 and CDR2 are SGHRS and YFSETQ. The ends lost 0 bases at V and 4 bases at J; junction bases unmatched: 4. This clonotype was observed a handful of times. Its antigen is as yet unknown. Overall study findings and caveats: Roughly eight highly homologous variants formed a TCR beta motif that appeared characteristic of ankylosing spondylitis blood.

One entry per CDR3 protein results from TCRdb running MiXCR on the 5' RACE reads. The sample records 250,000 to 350,000 distinct CDR3 sequences, 20% being singletons. The clonotype was recovered from a male donor with ankylosing spondylitis or in good health (not recorded which). Sequencing input: blood, either unsorted or a sorted T cell fraction (not recorded which). V is TRBV5-1 and J is TRBJ2-7, with 10 bases identical to TRBD2. The DNA for the CDR3 is TGCGCCAGCAGCTTGGGGTCTAGCGGGGGTTACGAGCAGTACGTC. Residues: CASSLGSSGGYEQYV.